The 21 T cell receptor beta chains below all came from one sample that was sequenced in a study of blood T cells in healthy people across ages. PCR was performed a second time for about 7 to 11 cycles using a sample-barcoded 5' primer and a J-beta primer mix. TCRdb reanalysed the 5' RACE reads using MiXCR and keeps one entry per CDR3 protein. The table records fewer than 900,000 distinct CDR3 sequences, 40% to 45% of them present only once. Sequencing was performed on blood. The receptors come from an older woman in good health.

As to this clonotype: A read error may be the cause here, since a much bigger clone is one base away. The V call is TRBV7-2, the J call TRBJ1-5; D assignment may be TRBD1 or TRBD2 (7 bases each). The J call is uncertain, as TRBJ2-3 better fits the DNA end. CDR3 length equals 15 residues. In germline, CDR1 is SGHTA, CDR2 FQGNSA. The CDR3 DNA is TGTGCCAGCAGCCCCGGACAGGTCGGGGGGCAGCCCCAGTATTTT. Amino acids: CASSPGQVGGQPQYF.

The chain couples TRBV7-9 to TRBJ2-1; weak D call: TRBD2 (6 bases). Trimming stripped 5 bases from V and 8 bases from J, with 16 bases between. CDR3 length equals 14 residues. CDR1 and CDR2 (germline): SEHNR, FQNEAQ (reference sequence). The CDR3 region has the DNA TGTGCCAGCAGCGCCGGGACTCCTGCCGATGAGCAGTTCTTC. This gives the protein CASSAGTPADEQFF.

The table lists this clonotype with a few counts. The chain combines TRBV7-2 with TRBJ2-1; 8 nucleotides line up with TRBD2. The CDR3 runs to 14 residues. With 7 bases clipped from V and 4 bases from J, the junction kept 6 bases outside the gene matches. From germline, CDR1 is SGHTA and CDR2 FQGNSA. The CDR3 here is CASIARGGYNEQFF. In DNA, the CDR3 is TGTGCCAGCATTGCTCGGGGGGGTTACAATGAGCAGTTCTTC.

The chain employs TRBV3-1 and TRBJ1-6; possible D gene TRBD1, 5 bases. Germline V gene lookup returns CDR1 LGHDT and CDR2 YNNKEL (reference sequence). This CDR3 spans 18 amino acids. Trimming removed 0 bases from V and 1 base from J, with 13 bases in between. In DNA form, the CDR3 reads TGTGCCAGCAGCCAAGAGAAGGGCCGGGGGTCCTATAATTCACCCCTCCACTTT. Amino acids: CASSQEKGRGSYNSPLHF.

This clonotype was observed a few times. This chain joins TRBV24-1 and TRBJ2-3; D gene ambiguous. The CDR3 has 15 residues. Germline CDR1 and CDR2: KGHDR and SFDVKD. Trimming took off 0 bases at V and 0 bases at J, with 6 bases between the two ends. This CDR3 is CATSDLGRSTDTQYF. CDR3 bases: TGTGCCACCAGTGATTTGGGTCGTAGCACAGATACGCAGTATTTT.

The chain joins TRBV7-2 to TRBJ1-6; 8 positions match TRBD1. The CDR3 consists of 14 residues. Per germline, CDR1 SGHTA and CDR2 FQGNSA. The junction had 5 bases not matched to a gene; V was cut back by 3 bases and J by 10 bases. CDR3 sequence: CASSLTGATSPLHF. The CDR3, as DNA: TGTGCCAGCAGCTTGACAGGGGCTACCTCACCCCTCCACTTT. Full variable domain (outside the CDR3, taken from reference TRBV7-2 and TRBJ1-6): GAGVSQSPSNKVTEKGKDVELRCDPISGHTALYWYRQSLGQGLEFLIYFQGNSAPDKSGLPSDRFSAERTGGSVSTLTIQRTQQEDSAVYLCASSLTGATSPLHFGNGTRLTVT.

This clonotype was counted a few times. This sequence joins TRBV29-1 and TRBJ2-1; 16 bases map to TRBD2. With 3 bases clipped from V and 6 bases from J, the junction kept 5 bases outside the gene matches. Germline V gives CDR1 SQVTM, CDR2 ANQGSEA. The CDR3 has 16 amino acids. Here the CDR3 reads CSVEGLAGGPINEQFF. Written as DNA, the CDR3 is TGCAGCGTTGAGGGACTAGCGGGAGGGCCGATCAATGAGCAGTTCTTC.

Turning to this clonotype: Being one base from a much bigger clone, this may be a read error. The V gene is TRBV20-1, the J gene TRBJ2-4, with D perhaps given as TRBD1 or TRBD2 (5 bases each). The better agreement between TRBJ2-7 and the DNA end casts doubt on the J call. The CDR3 contains 12 residues. Germline lookup yields CDR1 DFQATT and CDR2 SNEGSKA (reference sequence). The CDR3 here is CRARGVRYEQYF. CDR3 nucleotide sequence: TGCAGGGCTAGAGGGGTCCGCTACGAGCAGTACTTC.

This sequence joins TRBV4-2 and TRBJ1-2; D not resolved. Trimming cost V 1 base and J 7 bases, with 13 bases left between them. CDR1 and CDR2 from the germline V gene are LGHNA and YNFKEQ. This CDR3 is 14 amino acids long. This CDR3 reads CASSQGFEGGGYTF. DNA of the CDR3: TGTGCCAGCAGCCAAGGATTCGAGGGTGGTGGCTACACCTTC.

V gene TRBV4-3 combines with J gene TRBJ1-2, with TRBD1 as a possible D gene (5 bases). This CDR3 contains 17 residues. Between the trimmed V and J ends, which lost 0 bases and 8 bases, there was a span of 22 bases. Germline V lookup: CDR1 LGHNA, CDR2 YSLEER. CDR3 sequence reads: CASSQDRLELGVWGYTF. CDR3 nucleotides: TGCGCCAGCAGCCAAGATCGGCTTGAACTAGGGGTGTGGGGCTACACCTTC.

The sample holds a few counts of this clonotype. The chain joins TRBV12-3 or TRBV12-4 to TRBJ2-7; 9 positions match TRBD1. This CDR3 region has 13 residues. Germline trimming cut 5 bases from V and 5 bases from J; bases unmatched to any gene: 4. The chain's CDR3 is CASSRDRVDEQYF. In nucleotides, the CDR3 is TGTGCCAGCAGTCGGGACAGGGTGGACGAGCAGTACTTC.

The V and J genes are TRBV6-1 and TRBJ2-2; D unresolved. The CDR3 sequence is 15 residues long. Trimming pared 7 bases from V and 2 bases from J, leaving 14 bases between. Germline V CDR1 and CDR2: MNHNS, SASEGT. CDR3 sequence: CASIRSGPNTGELFF. CDR3 sequence (DNA): TGTGCCAGCATCCGGTCCGGACCTAACACCGGGGAGCTGTTTTTT.

Note on this clonotype: This may come from a read error, since a much larger clone is one base off. The V and J genes are TRBV4-2 and TRBJ2-5; unclear D gene. The end of the DNA aligns better with TRBJ2-4, so the J call may be wrong. CDR3 size: 14 residues. Germline CDR1 reads LGHNA; CDR2 reads YNFKEQ. The CDR3 reads CTSSQERSSNIQYF. The CDR3 DNA reads as TGTACCAGCAGCCAAGAACGCTCCTCAAACATTCAGTACTTC.

The rearrangement joins TRBV30 to TRBJ1-1; maybe TRBD1 (5 bases). The V gene lost 0 bases and the J gene lost 7 bases, with 12 bases spanning the gap. Looked up from germline, CDR1 is GTSNPN and CDR2 is SVGIG (reference sequence). The CDR3 runs 13 residues. CDR3 nucleotides: TGTGCCTGGAGTGTACAGGAGGCGAGTGAAGCTTTCTTT. Its translation: CAWSVQEASEAFF.

This chain connects TRBV10-3 to TRBJ2-7; the match to TRBD1 covers 9 bases. CDR3 length equals 11 residues. Germline CDR1 reads ENHRY; CDR2 reads SYGVKD. The CDR3: CAHGDRDEQYF. The CDR3, as DNA: TGTGCGCATGGGGACAGGGACGAGCAGTACTTC.

A note on this clonotype: One end of the junction does not line up with germline, which may come from a read error. V usage is TRBV29-1 and J usage is TRBJ2-1, with TRBD2 identical over 8 bases. The germline V gene encodes CDR1 SQVTM and CDR2 ANQGSEA. The CDR3 runs 15 residues. The CDR3 region has the DNA TGCAGCGTTGAATACCCGGGGGGGTATAACAATGGGCAGTTCTTC. Its protein product is CSVEYPGGYNNGQFF.

The rearrangement links TRBV9 to TRBJ2-7, with TRBD2 identical over 7 bases. Germline CDR1 is SGDLS and CDR2 is YYNGEE. V was clipped by 3 bases and J by 1 base; unmatched bases: 4. The CDR3 loop spans 14 amino acids. CDR3 loop: CASSGLAVSYEQYF. As DNA, the CDR3 is TGTGCCAGCAGCGGACTAGCTGTTTCCTACGAGCAGTACTTC.

This clonotype was found a few times. This chain links TRBV3-1 with TRBJ1-6; D is possibly TRBD1 (5 bases). Germline V CDR1 and CDR2: LGHDT, YNNKEL (reference sequence). V was cut by 0 bases and J by 9 bases, with 18 bases left in between. This CDR3 has 17 residues. The CDR3 bases are TGTGCCAGCAGCCAAGATAGGGGTACGATGTCTAGTTCACCCCTCCACTTT. This gives the protein CASSQDRGTMSSSPLHF. Filled out from reference TRBV3-1 and TRBJ1-6, the complete variable domain reads DTAVSQTPKYLVTQMGNDKSIKCEQNLGHDTMYWYKQDSKKFLKIMFSYNNKELIINETVPNRFSPKSPDKAHLNLHINSLELGDSAVYFCASSQDRGTMSSSPLHFGNGTRLTVT.

This clonotype has just one count. This sequence joins TRBV20-1 and TRBJ1-4, with 9 bases matching TRBD1. From germline, CDR1 is DFQATT and CDR2 SNEGSKA (reference sequence). V lost 6 bases to trimming and J lost 4 bases; unmatched junction nucleotides: 3. This CDR3 is built from 13 residues. The CDR3, as DNA: TGCAGTGCCCAGGGACAGGGTAATGAAAAACTGTTTTTT. Encoded protein: CSAQGQGNEKLFF.

This clonotype was observed a single time. A read error may explain this, as a much larger clone is one base away. V is TRBV12-3 or TRBV12-4 and J is TRBJ2-3; the match to TRBD2 covers 15 bases. The junction had 7 bases not matched to a gene; V was cut back by 6 bases and J by 0 bases. The CDR3 covers 18 residues. For the CDR3, the DNA is TGTGCCAGCAGCCCGGGACTAGCGGGAGGAGCTAGCACAGATACGCAGTATTTT. This codes for CASSPGLAGGASTDTQYF.

This clonotype was counted once. The chain carries TRBV30 and TRBJ2-5; a weak D match, TRBD2 (5 bases). The CDR3 length is 15 residues. The V end lost 2 bases, the J end lost 0 bases, and 13 bases lay between the germline ends. Germline CDR1 is GTSNPN and CDR2 is SVGIG (reference sequence). The CDR3 DNA follows: TGTGCCTGGAGTTTCGGCGGAGGAGACCAAGAGACCCAGTACTTC. Translating it yields CAWSFGGGDQETQYF.